A single sample gave rise to the 2 T cell receptor beta chains below, sequenced in a study of cytomegalovirus exposure and HLA in healthy donors. The study ran its PCR with 60 Vbeta and 13 Jbeta primers. Clones were sequenced by immunoSEQ multiplex PCR, and TCRdb holds only the in-frame ones, with some missing. The repertoire has about 140,000 clones, almost 80% of them found once; the top ten carry 1.5% to 2%. The sample consisted of PBMCs. Source of these receptors: a woman in her twenties or thirties in good health and CMV-seronegative.

CDR3 nucleotide sequence: TGTGCCACCAGCAGAGATGGGGGACAGCAGACTGAAGCTTTCTTT. Amino acid sequence: CATSRDGGQQTEAFF. The chain couples TRBV15 to TRBJ1-1; TRBD1 aligns across 7 bases. V gave up 0 bases and J gave up 5 bases; unmatched junction bases: 6. The germline gives CDR1 LNHNV, CDR2 YYDKDF (reference sequence). CDR3 length equals 15 residues.

Concerning this clone itself: Germline and junction disagree at one end, which may indicate a read error. The chain joins TRBV7-7 to TRBJ1-4; 7 positions match TRBD1. The CDR3 length is 13 residues. CDR1 SSHAT and CDR2 FNYEAQ come from the germline V gene (reference sequence). CDR3 in DNA: TGTGCTAGCAGCTGGACCAGGGGGGAAAAACTGTTTTTT. It encodes CASSWTRGEKLFF. The full variable domain, in which reference TRBV7-7 and TRBJ1-4 provide the parts outside the CDR3, is GAGVSQSPRYKVTKRGQDVTLRCDPISSHATLYWYQQALGQGPEFLTYFNYEAQPDKSGLPSDRFSAERPEGSISTLTIQRTEQRDSAMYRCASSWTRGEKLFFGSGTQLSVL.